These 5 T cell receptor beta chains share one sample of origin, sequenced in a study of response to subunit inactivated influenza vaccine. TCRdb re-called the RT-PCR reads with MiXCR, one entry per CDR3 protein. There are around 180,000 distinct CDR3 sequences in the sample; approximately 9.2% occur only once, and 11% lies in the top ten. Specimen: non-naive T cells sorted from PBMCs, collected on the day of vaccination. These receptors all stem from a man aged 45 to 65 who received an inactivated influenza vaccine.

This clonotype showed up just a few times. The genes are TRBV10-3 and TRBJ1-3; D is uncertain. Trimming removed 8 bases from V and 4 bases from J, with 9 bases in between. The CDR3 runs to 12 residues. Germline V gene lookup returns CDR1 ENHRY and CDR2 SYGVKD. The CDR3 DNA reads TGTGCCATCCAGGATAAAGGAAACACCATATATTTT. It is translated as CAIQDKGNTIYF.

This clonotype was counted at least ten times. The chain links TRBV15 to TRBJ1-5, with D possibly being TRBD1 (6 bases). This CDR3 is built from 15 residues. V was shortened by 0 bases and J by 4 bases, with 10 bases between the two germline ends. Germline CDR1 LNHNV, CDR2 YYDKDF (reference sequence). CDR3 residues: CATSRDKGGNQPQHF. The CDR3 nucleotides are TGTGCCACCAGCAGAGATAAAGGGGGTAATCAGCCCCAGCATTTT. Full variable domain (missing parts from reference TRBV15 and TRBJ1-5): DAMVIQNPRYQVTQFGKPVTLSCSQTLNHNVMYWYQQKSSQAPKLLFHYYDKDFNNEADTPDNFQSRRPNTSFCFLDIRSPGLGDTAMYLCATSRDKGGNQPQHFGDGTRLSIL.

The chain uses TRBV27 and TRBJ2-7; D unresolved. The germline V gene encodes CDR1 MNHEY and CDR2 SMNVEV (reference sequence). Trimming stripped 8 bases from V and 2 bases from J, with 13 bases between. The CDR3 is 13 amino acids. The CDR3 DNA reads TGTGCCAGCCAGAAGTCCGGCGCCTACGAGCAGTACTTC. Amino acid sequence: CASQKSGAYEQYF.

The V gene is TRBV18, the J gene TRBJ1-5; D remains unclear. Germline V gene lookup returns CDR1 KGHSH and CDR2 LQKENI. V was trimmed by 3 bases and J by 6 bases, leaving 9 bases between them. CDR3 length: 13 amino acids. The CDR3 is CASSPAAGQPQHF. The CDR3 DNA sequence: TGTGCCAGCTCACCGGCGGCTGGTCAGCCCCAGCATTTT.

In this sample, this clonotype turned up a few times. V usage is TRBV6-2 or TRBV6-3 and J usage is TRBJ2-1; 7 bases line up with TRBD1. Germline-derived CDR1 and CDR2 are MNHEY and SVGEGT. This CDR3 spans 13 amino acids. The trim removed 8 bases at V and 4 bases at J, leaving 5 bases unmatched. For the CDR3, the DNA is TGTGCCAGCTCAGGACAGGAATACAATGAGCAGTTCTTC. It is translated as CASSGQEYNEQFF.